These T cell receptor beta chains were read from a single sample in a study of shared clonotypes between healthy human individuals. The table came from immunoSEQ multiplex PCR; TCRdb's copy has only in-frame clones and leaves some out. The table lists under 1,100,000 clones, under 80% of them singletons. The sequencing sample was made of memory CD4+ T cells sorted from blood. The receptors were gathered from a man between 18 and 29 years old in good health. CDR3s include the opening cysteine and the closing phenylalanine or tryptophan. A D gene is named only where the DNA matches it firmly. Some rows have no size entry. The others give once, few or many, or a class for an expanded clone.

cdr3_length j_call v_call clone_size d_call cdr3_aa cdr3_nt
13 TRBJ1-1 TRBV6-5 few TRBD1 CASRFTGGTEAFF TGTGCCAGCAGATTTACAGGGGGCACTGAAGCTTTCTTT
16 TRBJ1-6 TRBV6-1 NA NA CASSEAGTFSGSPLHF TGTGCCAGCAGTGAAGCCGGGACTTTTTCGGGTTCACCCCTCCACTTT
15 TRBJ2-7 TRBV7-9 NA TRBD1 CASSLGQGSSAEQYF TGTGCCAGCAGCTTGGGACAGGGGTCTTCTGCCGAGCAGTACTTC
13 TRBJ2-7 TRBV7-8 NA NA CASSLALAYEQYF TGTGCCAGCAGCTTAGCTCTAGCGTACGAGCAGTACTTC
16 TRBJ2-7 TRBV29-1 NA TRBD1 CSVEDLSGQGAYEQYF TGCAGCGTTGAAGATCTATCGGGACAGGGGGCCTACGAGCAGTACTTC
13 TRBJ2-5 TRBV30 once NA CAWSLEGGREQYF TGTGCCTGGAGTCTAGAGGGGGGCAGGGAGCAGTACTTC
17 TRBJ2-3 TRBV7-2 NA NA CASSSQIGGPSTDTQYF TGTGCCAGCAGCTCCCAAATCGGGGGACCTAGCACAGATACGCAGTATTTT
16 TRBJ2-3 TRBV7-2 NA TRBD2 CASSPRTSGGPDTQYF TGTGCCAGCAGCCCACGGACTAGCGGGGGCCCAGATACGCAGTATTTT
16 TRBJ2-3 TRBV5-1 NA NA CASSLGSALYTDTQYF TGCGCCAGCAGCTTGGGGAGCGCATTATACACAGATACGCAGTATTTT
14 TRBJ1-6 TRBV4-1 NA NA CASTTTGLHSPLHF TGCGCCAGCACCACCACGGGACTTCATTCACCCCTCCACTTT
11 TRBJ1-2 TRBV6-6 NA NA CASSYNNGYTF TGTGCCAGCAGTTACAATAATGGCTACACCTTC
13 TRBJ2-5 TRBV6-1 few TRBD2 CASSERGSGGQYF TGTGCCAGCAGTGAGCGGGGTTCGGGGGGGCAGTACTTC
11 TRBJ2-5 TRBV2 NA NA CASRVQETQYF TGTGCCAGCAGGGTCCAAGAGACCCAGTACTTC
15 TRBJ2-5 TRBV14 NA TRBD1 CASSRQGRGQETQYF TGTGCCAGCAGCCGACAGGGAAGGGGCCAAGAGACCCAGTACTTC
15 TRBJ1-5 TRBV9 NA NA CASSSRGSSGQPQHF TGTGCCAGCAGCTCTAGAGGGTCTTCGGGTCAGCCCCAGCATTTT
16 TRBJ2-6 TRBV23-1 NA TRBD2 CASSQWGGAGANVLTF TGCGCCAGCAGTCAATGGGGGGGAGCTGGGGCCAACGTCCTGACTTTC
14 TRBJ1-2 TRBV28 NA NA CASSLFRQGGGYTF TGTGCCAGCAGTTTATTCCGGCAGGGAGGTGGCTACACCTTC
16 TRBJ2-2 TRBV9 NA NA CASSAIGPRGTGELFF TGTGCCAGCAGCGCTATTGGGCCCCGAGGCACCGGGGAGCTGTTTTTT
15 TRBJ2-4 TRBV18 NA NA CASSPAGQAKNIQYF TGTGCCAGCTCACCAGCGGGACAGGCCAAAAACATTCAGTACTTC
11 TRBJ2-7 TRBV20-1 NA NA CSASADYEQYF TGCAGTGCTAGTGCGGATTACGAGCAGTACTTC
14 TRBJ2-5 TRBV5-6 NA NA CASSLTGWQETQYF TGTGCCAGCAGCTTGACAGGGTGGCAGGAGACCCAGTACTTC
14 TRBJ2-7 TRBV9 NA NA CASSEGLMVYEQYF TGTGCCAGCAGCGAAGGGCTCATGGTCTACGAGCAGTACTTC
18 TRBJ2-5 TRBV6-1 NA TRBD1 CASSGRDLGQGTGETQYF TGTGCCAGCAGTGGAAGAGATTTGGGACAGGGGACAGGCGAGACCCAGTACTTC
16 TRBJ1-5 TRBV7-2 NA TRBD1 CASSYAGTGRDQPQHF TGTGCCAGCAGCTACGCCGGGACAGGGAGGGACCAGCCCCAGCATTTT
13 TRBJ2-3 TRBV29-1 NA NA CSVGDGGTDTQYF TGCAGCGTTGGGGACGGAGGCACAGATACGCAGTATTTT
14 TRBJ2-7 TRBV6-4 few TRBD2 CASSPTGGTYEQYF TGTGCCAGCAGTCCTACGGGGGGAACGTACGAGCAGTACTTC
14 TRBJ2-3 TRBV6-5 NA TRBD2 CASSIAGGTDTQYF TGTGCCAGCAGTATAGCGGGGGGCACAGATACGCAGTATTTT
13 TRBJ1-3 TRBV5-1 NA NA CASSKGSGNTIYF TGCGCCAGCAGCAAGGGCTCTGGAAACACCATATATTTT
16 TRBJ2-6 TRBV7-2 once NA CASSSVGAPGANVLTF TGTGCCAGCAGCTCTGTCGGGGCACCTGGGGCCAACGTCCTGACTTTC
12 TRBJ2-5 TRBV30 NA TRBD2 CAWSVLAGEQYF TGTGCCTGGAGTGTACTAGCGGGGGAGCAGTACTTC
14 TRBJ1-3 TRBV5-1 few TRBD1 CASSRGQAGNTIYF TGCGCCAGCAGCAGGGGACAGGCTGGAAACACCATATATTTT
16 TRBJ2-3 TRBV10-3 NA NA CAISGPPGGSTDTQYF TGTGCCATCAGTGGTCCCCCGGGGGGCAGCACAGATACGCAGTATTTT
17 TRBJ2-7 TRBV18 NA TRBD2 CASSPPSGGPLWDEQYF TGTGCCAGCTCACCACCGAGCGGGGGGCCCCTGTGGGACGAGCAGTACTTC
15 TRBJ2-7 TRBV7-8 NA NA CASSPPGRVGYEQYF TGTGCCAGCAGCCCACCCGGGCGTGTGGGCTACGAGCAGTACTTC
16 TRBJ2-7 TRBV5-4 once TRBD1 CASSKGQGATTYEQYF TGTGCCAGCAGCAAAGGACAGGGCGCTACCACCTACGAGCAGTACTTC
15 TRBJ1-5 TRBV19 many NA CASSRIFGFNQPQHF TGTGCCAGTAGCCGCATATTTGGTTTCAATCAGCCCCAGCATTTT
16 TRBJ2-2 TRBV19 NA TRBD2 CASTPQAGGLAGELFF TGTGCCAGTACCCCCCAAGCGGGAGGGTTAGCCGGGGAGCTGTTTTTT
12 TRBJ1-1 TRBV29-1 few NA CSVGNLNTEAFF TGCAGCGTTGGAAACTTGAACACTGAAGCTTTCTTT
15 TRBJ2-3 TRBV28 NA TRBD2 CASSFASGGTDTQYF TGTGCCAGCAGTTTTGCTAGCGGGGGCACAGATACGCAGTATTTT
16 TRBJ2-3 TRBV11-3 NA TRBD2 CASSLDSGPSTDTQYF TGTGCCAGCAGCTTAGATAGCGGGCCTAGCACAGATACGCAGTATTTT
14 TRBJ2-7 TRBV5-1 few TRBD2 CASSLTSASYEQYF TGCGCCAGCAGCTTAACTAGCGCCTCCTACGAGCAGTACTTC
14 TRBJ1-2 TRBV7-2 NA TRBD1 CASSFDRGQGGRVF TGTGCCAGCAGCTTCGACAGGGGGCAAGGGGGTCGCGTTTTC